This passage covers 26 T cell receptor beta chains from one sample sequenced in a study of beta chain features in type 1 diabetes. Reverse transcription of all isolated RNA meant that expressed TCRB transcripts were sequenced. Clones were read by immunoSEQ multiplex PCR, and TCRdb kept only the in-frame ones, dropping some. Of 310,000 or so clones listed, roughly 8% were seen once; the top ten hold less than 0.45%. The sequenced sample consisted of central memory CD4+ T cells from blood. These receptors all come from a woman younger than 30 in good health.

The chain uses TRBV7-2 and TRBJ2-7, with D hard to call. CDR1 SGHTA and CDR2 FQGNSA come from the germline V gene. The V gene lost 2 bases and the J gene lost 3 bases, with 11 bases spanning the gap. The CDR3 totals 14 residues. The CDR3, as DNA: TGTGCCAGCAGCTTAACGGGCCGAAACTACGAGCAGTACTTC. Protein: CASSLTGRNYEQYF.

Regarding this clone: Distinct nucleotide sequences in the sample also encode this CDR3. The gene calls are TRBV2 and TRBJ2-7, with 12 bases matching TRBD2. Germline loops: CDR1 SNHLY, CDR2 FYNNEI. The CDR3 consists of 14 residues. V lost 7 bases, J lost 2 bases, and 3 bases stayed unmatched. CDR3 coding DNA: TGTGCCAGCACCCGGACTAGCGGGACCTACGAGCAGTACTTC. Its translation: CASTRTSGTYEQYF.

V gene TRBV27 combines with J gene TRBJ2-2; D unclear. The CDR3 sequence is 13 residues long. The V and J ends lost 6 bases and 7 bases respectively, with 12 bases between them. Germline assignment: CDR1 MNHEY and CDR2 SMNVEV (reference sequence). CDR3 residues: CASSILPGGELFF. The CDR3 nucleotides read TGTGCCAGCAGCATCCTCCCAGGCGGGGAGCTGTTTTTT.

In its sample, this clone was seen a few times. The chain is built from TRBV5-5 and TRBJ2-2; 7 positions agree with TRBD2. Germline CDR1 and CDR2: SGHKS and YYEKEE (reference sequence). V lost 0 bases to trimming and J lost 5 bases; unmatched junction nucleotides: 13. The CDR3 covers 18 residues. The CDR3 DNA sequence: TGTGCCAGCAGCTTGGCCTCTTCAGCGGGACGTGCAACCGGGGAGCTGTTTTTT. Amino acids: CASSLASSAGRATGELFF.

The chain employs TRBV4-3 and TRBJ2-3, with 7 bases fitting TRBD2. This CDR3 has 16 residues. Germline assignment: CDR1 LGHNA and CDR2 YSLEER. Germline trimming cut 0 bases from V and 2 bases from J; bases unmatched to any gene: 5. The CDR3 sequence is CASSQDASGITDTQYF. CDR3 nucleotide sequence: TGCGCCAGCAGCCAAGACGCTAGCGGTATCACAGATACGCAGTATTTT.

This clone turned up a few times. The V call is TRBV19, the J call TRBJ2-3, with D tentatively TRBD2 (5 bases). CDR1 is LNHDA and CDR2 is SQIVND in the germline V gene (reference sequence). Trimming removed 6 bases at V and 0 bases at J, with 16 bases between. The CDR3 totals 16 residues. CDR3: CASRDLATMSTDTQYF. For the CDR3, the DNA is TGTGCCAGTAGGGATTTGGCGACTATGAGCACAGATACGCAGTATTTT. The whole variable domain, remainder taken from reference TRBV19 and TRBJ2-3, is DGGITQSPKYLFRKEGQNVTLSCEQNLNHDAMYWYRQDPGQGLRLIYYSQIVNDFQKGDIAEGYSVSREKKESFPLTVTSAQKNPTAFYLCASRDLATMSTDTQYFGPGTRLTVL.

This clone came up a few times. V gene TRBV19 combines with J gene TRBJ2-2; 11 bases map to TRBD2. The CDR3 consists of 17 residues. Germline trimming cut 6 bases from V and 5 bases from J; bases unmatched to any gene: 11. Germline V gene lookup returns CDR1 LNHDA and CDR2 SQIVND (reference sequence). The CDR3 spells CASRNLASGRSTGELFF. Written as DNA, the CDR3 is TGTGCCAGTAGGAATCTCGCTAGCGGGAGGAGTACCGGGGAGCTGTTTTTT.

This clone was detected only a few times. The CDR3 is CSVGKRGEETQYF. Written as DNA, the CDR3 is TGCAGCGTTGGGAAGAGGGGGGAAGAGACCCAGTACTTC. This chain connects TRBV29-1 to TRBJ2-5; D tentatively reads TRBD1 or TRBD2 (6 bases each). The CDR3 is 13 residues long. Germline CDR1 is SQVTM and CDR2 is ANQGSEA. V was pared by 4 bases and J by 3 bases, with 12 bases between.

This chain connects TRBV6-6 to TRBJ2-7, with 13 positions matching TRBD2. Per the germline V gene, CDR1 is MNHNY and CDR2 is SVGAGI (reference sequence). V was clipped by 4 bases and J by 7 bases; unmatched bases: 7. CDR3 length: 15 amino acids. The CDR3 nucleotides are TGTGCCAGCAGTTTCCCGGGACTAGCGGGAAAAGAGCAGTACTTC. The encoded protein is CASSFPGLAGKEQYF.

DNA of the CDR3: TGTGCCAGCAGTGAGTCAGGGCGTGATCGCTACAATGAGCAGTTCTTC. Translating it yields CASSESGRDRYNEQFF. The gene calls are TRBV25-1 and TRBJ2-1, with D perhaps matching TRBD1 (5 bases). CDR1 is MGHDK, CDR2 SYGVNS, per germline. The CDR3 spans 16 residues. Trimming took 3 bases from V and 3 from J, leaving 15 bases between them.

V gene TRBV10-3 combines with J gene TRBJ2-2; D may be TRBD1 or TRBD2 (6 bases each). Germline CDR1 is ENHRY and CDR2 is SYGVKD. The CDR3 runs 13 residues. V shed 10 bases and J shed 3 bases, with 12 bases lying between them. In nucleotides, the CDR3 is TGTGCCACCGGGGGCCCTTACACCGGGGAGCTGTTTTTT. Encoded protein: CATGGPYTGELFF.

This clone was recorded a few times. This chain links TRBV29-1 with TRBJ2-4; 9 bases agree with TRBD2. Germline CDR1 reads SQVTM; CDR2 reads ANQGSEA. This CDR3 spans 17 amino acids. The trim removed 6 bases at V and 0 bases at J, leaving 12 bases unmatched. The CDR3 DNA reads TGCAGCGTGGGGGTCCCTGCGGGAGGGCAAGCCAAAAACATTCAGTACTTC. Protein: CSVGVPAGGQAKNIQYF.

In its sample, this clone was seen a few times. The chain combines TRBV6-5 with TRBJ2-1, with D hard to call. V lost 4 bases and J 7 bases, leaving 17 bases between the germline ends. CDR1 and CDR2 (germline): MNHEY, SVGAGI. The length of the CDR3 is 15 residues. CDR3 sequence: CASSFFRGAENEQFF. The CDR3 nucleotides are TGTGCCAGCAGTTTTTTTCGAGGAGCCGAGAATGAGCAGTTCTTC.

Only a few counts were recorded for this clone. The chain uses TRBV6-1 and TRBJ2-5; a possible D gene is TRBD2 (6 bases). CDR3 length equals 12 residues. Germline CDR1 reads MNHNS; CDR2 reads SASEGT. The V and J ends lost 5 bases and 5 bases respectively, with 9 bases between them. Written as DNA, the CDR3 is TGTGCCAGCAGTACTCTAGCGGAGACCCAGTACTTC. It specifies CASSTLAETQYF.

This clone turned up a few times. CDR3 residues: CASSLGDNRGYTF. In nucleotides, the CDR3 is TGTGCCAGCAGTTTGGGGGACAATCGGGGCTACACCTTC. This sequence joins TRBV28 and TRBJ1-2, with D possibly matching TRBD1 (6 bases). Germline V gene sequence: CDR1 MDHEN, CDR2 SYDVKM. Trimming cost V 3 bases and J 8 bases, with 13 bases left between them. There are 13 residues in the CDR3.

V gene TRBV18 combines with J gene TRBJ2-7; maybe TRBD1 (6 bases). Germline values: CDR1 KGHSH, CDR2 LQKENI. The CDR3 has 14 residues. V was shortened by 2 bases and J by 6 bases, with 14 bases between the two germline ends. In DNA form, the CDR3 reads TGTGCCAGCTCACCAAGGGACACCCGACTCGAGCAGTACTTC. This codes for CASSPRDTRLEQYF.

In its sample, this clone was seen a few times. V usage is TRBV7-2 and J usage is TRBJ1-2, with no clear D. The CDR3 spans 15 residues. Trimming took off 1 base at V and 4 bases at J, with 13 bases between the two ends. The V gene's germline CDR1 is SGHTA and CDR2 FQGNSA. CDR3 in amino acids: CASSLGRTYIYGYTF. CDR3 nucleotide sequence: TGTGCCAGCAGCTTAGGGAGGACTTATATCTATGGCTACACCTTC.

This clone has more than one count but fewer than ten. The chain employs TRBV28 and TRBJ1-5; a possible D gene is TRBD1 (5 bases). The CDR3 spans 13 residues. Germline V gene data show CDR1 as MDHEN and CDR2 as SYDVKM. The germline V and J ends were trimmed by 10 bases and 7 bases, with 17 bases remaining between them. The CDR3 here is CATSDTSRQPQHF. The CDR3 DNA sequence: TGTGCCACCTCGGACACATCACGACAGCCCCAGCATTTT.

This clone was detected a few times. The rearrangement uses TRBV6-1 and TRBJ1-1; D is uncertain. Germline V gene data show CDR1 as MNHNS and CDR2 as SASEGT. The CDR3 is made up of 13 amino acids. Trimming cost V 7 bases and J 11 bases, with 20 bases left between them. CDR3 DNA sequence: TGTGCCAGCATCACGGACTTCGTTTCGCGGGCTTTCTTT. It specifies CASITDFVSRAFF.

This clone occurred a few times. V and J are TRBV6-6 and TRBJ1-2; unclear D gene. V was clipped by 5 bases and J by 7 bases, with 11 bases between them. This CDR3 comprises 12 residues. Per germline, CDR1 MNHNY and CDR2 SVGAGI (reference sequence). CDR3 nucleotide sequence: TGTGCCAGCAGTGCGGTCACGGGTGGCTACACCTTC. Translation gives CASSAVTGGYTF.

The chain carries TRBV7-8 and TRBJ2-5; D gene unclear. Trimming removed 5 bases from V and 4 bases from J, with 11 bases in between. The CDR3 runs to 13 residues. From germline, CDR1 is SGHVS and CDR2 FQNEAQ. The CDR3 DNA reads TGTGCCAGCAGCCAACCGGCGCTAGAGACCCAGTACTTC. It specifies CASSQPALETQYF.

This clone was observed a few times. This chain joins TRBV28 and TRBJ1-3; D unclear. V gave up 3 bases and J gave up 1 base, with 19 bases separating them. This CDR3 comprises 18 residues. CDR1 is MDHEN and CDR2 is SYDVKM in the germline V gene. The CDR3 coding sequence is TGTGCCAGCAGTTTCCTGGACGGCCACGGGGTGTCTGGAAACACCATATATTTT. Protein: CASSFLDGHGVSGNTIYF.

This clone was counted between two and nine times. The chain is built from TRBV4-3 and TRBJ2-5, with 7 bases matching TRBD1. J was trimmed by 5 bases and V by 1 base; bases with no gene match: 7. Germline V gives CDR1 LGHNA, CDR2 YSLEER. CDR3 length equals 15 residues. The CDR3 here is CASSQGAQQGETQYF. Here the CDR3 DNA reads TGCGCCAGCAGCCAAGGAGCCCAACAGGGGGAGACCCAGTACTTC.

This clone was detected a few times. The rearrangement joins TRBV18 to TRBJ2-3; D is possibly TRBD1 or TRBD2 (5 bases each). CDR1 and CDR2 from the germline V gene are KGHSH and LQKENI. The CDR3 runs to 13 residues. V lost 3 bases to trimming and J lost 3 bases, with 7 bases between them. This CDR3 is CASSPGETDTQYF. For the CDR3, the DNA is TGTGCCAGCTCACCGGGGGAAACAGATACGCAGTATTTT.

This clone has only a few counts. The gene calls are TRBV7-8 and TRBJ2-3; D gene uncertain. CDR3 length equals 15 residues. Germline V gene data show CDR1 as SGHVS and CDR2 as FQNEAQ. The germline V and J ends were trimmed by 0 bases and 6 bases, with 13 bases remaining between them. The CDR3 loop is CASSLAPPHPDTQYF. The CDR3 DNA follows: TGTGCCAGCAGCTTAGCTCCACCACACCCGGATACGCAGTATTTT.

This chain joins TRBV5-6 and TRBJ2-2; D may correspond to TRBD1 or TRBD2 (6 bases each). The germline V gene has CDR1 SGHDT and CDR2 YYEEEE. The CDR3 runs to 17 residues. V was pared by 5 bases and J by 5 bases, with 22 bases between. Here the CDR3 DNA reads TGTGCCAGCAGGTCTTCTACTGCGCGGAGGGGGACCGGGGAGCTGTTTTTT. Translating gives CASRSSTARRGTGELFF.